Sequencing of this TCR beta chain was carried out in a study of cytomegalovirus exposure and HLA in healthy donors. The PCR made use of 60 Vbeta and 13 Jbeta primers. Generated by immunoSEQ multiplex PCR, the TCRdb table keeps only in-frame clones and is missing some. The data contain 80,000 or so clones, 72% of them singletons. V trimming: 4 bases; J trimming: 0 bases; junction bases outside the gene matches: 8. Germline V lookup: CDR1 WSHSY, CDR2 SAAADI. The CDR3 consists of 16 residues. Sequenced: PBMCs. This rearrangement joins TRBV10-2 to TRBJ2-7, with TRBD2 matching 8 bases. This receptor was obtained from a middle-aged woman in good health and CMV-seropositive. In DNA, the CDR3 is TGCGCCAGCAGTGGAGCGGGAGTCAAACGCTCCTACGAGCAGTACTTC. It translates to CASSGAGVKRSYEQYF.